This T cell receptor beta chain was captured in a study of shared clonotypes between healthy human individuals. Study in general: The study used three CD4 naive, three CD4 memory, two CD8 naive and one CD8 memory plate per donor.

Genomic DNA (from each subset) was split evenly across several immunoSEQ plates. Produced via immunoSEQ multiplex PCR; TCRdb's table is partial and in-frame only. The sample has about a million clones; approximately 80% are singletons. Findings and limits, study-wide: In a handful of donors, around 5% of naive CD4 clonotypes appeared in common.

In regard to this clone: Its antigen is as yet unknown.

Germline-derived CDR1 and CDR2 are SGHRS and YFSETQ. The ends lost 4 bases at V and 4 bases at J; junction bases unmatched: 7. The CDR3 sequence is 14 residues long. The sequenced sample consisted of memory CD4+ T cells from PBMCs. As for subset: CD45RA-negative fraction. This sequence originates from a man aged 18-30 years in good health. Some clones in this sample may be carry-over from other donors' samples. The V gene is TRBV5-1, the J gene TRBJ2-7; 8 nucleotides match TRBD2. The CDR3 DNA sequence: TGCGCCAGCAGCCTTAGCGGGGACCTGTACGAGCAGTACTTC. Protein sequence: CASSLSGDLYEQYF. The entire variable domain, with the rest obtained from reference TRBV5-1 and TRBJ2-7, is as follows: KAGVTQTPRYLIKTRGQQVTLSCSPISGHRSVSWYQQTPGQGLQFLFEYFSETQRNKGNFPGRFSGRQFSNSRSEMNVSTLELGDSALYLCASSLSGDLYEQYFGPGTRLTVT.